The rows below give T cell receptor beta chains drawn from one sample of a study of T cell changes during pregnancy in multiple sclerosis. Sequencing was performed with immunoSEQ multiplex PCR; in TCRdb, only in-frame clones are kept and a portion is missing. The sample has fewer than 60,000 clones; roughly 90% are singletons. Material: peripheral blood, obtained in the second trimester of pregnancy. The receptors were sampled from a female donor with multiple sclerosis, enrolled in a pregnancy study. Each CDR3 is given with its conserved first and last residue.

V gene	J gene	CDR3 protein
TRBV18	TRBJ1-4	CASSPDRGSEKLFF
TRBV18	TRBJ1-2	CASSPDSSLGYTF
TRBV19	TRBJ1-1	CASSIVGPGGEAFF
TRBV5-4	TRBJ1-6	CASSLWDSNSPLHF
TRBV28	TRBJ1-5	CASSGDTAGPQHF
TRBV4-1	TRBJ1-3	CASSQPSRGYRGSGNTIYF
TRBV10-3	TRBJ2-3	CAISDSTRRTDTQYF
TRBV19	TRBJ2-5	CASSIDQEETQYF
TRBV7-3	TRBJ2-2	CASTKAGAANTGELFF
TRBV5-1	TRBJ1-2	CASSLDGQGLATGTF
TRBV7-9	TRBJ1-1	CASSRDRFNTEAFF
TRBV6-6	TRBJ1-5	CASSWGGAQQPQHF